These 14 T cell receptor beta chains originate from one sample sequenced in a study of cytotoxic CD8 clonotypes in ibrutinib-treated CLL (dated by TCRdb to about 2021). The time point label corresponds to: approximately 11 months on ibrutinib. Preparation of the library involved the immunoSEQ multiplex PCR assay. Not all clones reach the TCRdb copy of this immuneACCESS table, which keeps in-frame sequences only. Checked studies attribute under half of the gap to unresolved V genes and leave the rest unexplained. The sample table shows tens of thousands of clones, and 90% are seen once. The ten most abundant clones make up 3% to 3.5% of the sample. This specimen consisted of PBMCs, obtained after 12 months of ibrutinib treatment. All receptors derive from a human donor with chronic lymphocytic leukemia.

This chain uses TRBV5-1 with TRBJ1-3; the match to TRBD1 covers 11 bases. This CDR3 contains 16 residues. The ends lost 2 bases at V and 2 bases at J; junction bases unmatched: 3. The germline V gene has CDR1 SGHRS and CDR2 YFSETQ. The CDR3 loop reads CASSFGQGATGNTIYF. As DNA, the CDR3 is TGCGCCAGCAGCTTTGGACAGGGGGCTACTGGAAACACCATATATTTT.

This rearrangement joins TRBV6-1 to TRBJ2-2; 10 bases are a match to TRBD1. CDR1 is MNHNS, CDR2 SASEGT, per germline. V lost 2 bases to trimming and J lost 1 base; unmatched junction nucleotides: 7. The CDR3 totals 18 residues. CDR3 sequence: CASSERDRGRWNTGELFF. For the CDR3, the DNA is TGTGCCAGCAGTGAAAGGGACAGGGGTAGGTGGAACACCGGGGAGCTGTTTTTT.

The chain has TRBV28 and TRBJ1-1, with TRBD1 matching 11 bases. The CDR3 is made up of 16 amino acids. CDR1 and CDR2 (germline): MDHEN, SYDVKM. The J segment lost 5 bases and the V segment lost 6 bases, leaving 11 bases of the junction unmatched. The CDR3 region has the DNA TGTGCCAGCAGCCGTTCTCCGGGACAGGGGGTAACTGAAGCTTTCTTT. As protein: CASSRSPGQGVTEAFF.

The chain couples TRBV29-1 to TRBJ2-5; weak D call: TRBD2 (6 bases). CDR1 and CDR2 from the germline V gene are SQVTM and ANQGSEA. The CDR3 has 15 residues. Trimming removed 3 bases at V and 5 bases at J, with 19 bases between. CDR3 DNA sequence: TGCAGCGTTGATAACTTCCGGGGGAACGGGGAGACCCAGTACTTC. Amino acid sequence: CSVDNFRGNGETQYF.

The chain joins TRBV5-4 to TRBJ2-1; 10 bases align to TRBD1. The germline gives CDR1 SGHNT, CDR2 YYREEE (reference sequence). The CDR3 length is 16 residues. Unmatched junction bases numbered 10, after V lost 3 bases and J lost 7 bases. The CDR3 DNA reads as TGTGCCAGCAGCTCTTACGGGACAGGGGTTGAAAATGAGCAGTTCTTC. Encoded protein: CASSSYGTGVENEQFF.

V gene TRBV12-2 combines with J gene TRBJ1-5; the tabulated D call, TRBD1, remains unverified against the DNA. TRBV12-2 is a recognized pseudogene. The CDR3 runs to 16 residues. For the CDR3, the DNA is TGTGCAAGTCAAATGGGGCGACGGGCAAGCAATCAGCCCCAGCATTTT. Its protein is CASQMGRRASNQPQHF.

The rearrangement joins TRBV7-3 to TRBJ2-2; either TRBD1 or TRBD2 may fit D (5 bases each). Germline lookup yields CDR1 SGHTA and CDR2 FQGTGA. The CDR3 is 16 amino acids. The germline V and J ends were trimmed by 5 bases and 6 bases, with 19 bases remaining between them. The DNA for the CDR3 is TGTGCCAGCAGCCCCCGGGGCCAAACTATCCCCGGGGAGCTGTTTTTT. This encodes CASSPRGQTIPGELFF. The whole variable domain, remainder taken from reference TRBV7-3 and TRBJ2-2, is GAGVSQTPSNKVTEKGKYVELRCDPISGHTALYWYRQSLGQGPEFLIYFQGTGAADDSGLPNDRFFAVRPEGSVSTLKIQRTERGDSAVYLCASSPRGQTIPGELFFGEGSRLTVL.

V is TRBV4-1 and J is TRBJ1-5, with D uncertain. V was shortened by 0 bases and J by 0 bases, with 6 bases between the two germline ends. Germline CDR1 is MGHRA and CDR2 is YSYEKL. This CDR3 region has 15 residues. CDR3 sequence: CASSQDRFSNQPQHF. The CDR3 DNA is TGCGCCAGCAGCCAAGACAGATTTAGCAATCAGCCCCAGCATTTT.

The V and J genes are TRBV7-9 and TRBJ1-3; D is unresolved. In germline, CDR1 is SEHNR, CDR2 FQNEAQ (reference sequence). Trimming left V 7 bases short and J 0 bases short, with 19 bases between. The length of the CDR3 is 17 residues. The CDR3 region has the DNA TGTGCCAGCACTGACCGAGGGAGTAGCGACTCTGGAAACACCATATATTTT. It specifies CASTDRGSSDSGNTIYF.

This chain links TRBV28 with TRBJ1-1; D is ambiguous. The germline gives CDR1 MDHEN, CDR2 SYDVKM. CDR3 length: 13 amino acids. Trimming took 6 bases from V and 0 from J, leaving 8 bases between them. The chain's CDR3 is CASSLIMNTEAFF. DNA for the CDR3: TGTGCCAGCAGCCTTATCATGAACACTGAAGCTTTCTTT.

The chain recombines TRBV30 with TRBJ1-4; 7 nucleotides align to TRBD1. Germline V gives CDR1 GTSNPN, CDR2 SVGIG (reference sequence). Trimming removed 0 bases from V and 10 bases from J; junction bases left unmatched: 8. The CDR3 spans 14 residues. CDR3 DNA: TGTGCCTGGAGTGTAGACCAGGGGGTGGGAAAACTGTTTTTT. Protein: CAWSVDQGVGKLFF.

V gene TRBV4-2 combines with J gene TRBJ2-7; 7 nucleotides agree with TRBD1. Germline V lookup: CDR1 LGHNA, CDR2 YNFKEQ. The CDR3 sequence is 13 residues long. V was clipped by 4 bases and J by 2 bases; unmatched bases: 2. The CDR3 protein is CASSLGQPYEQYF. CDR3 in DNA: TGTGCCAGCAGCCTGGGACAGCCCTACGAGCAGTACTTC.

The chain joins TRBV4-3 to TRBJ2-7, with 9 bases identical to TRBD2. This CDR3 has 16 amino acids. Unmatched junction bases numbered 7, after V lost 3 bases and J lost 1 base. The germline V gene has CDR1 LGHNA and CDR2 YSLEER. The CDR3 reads CASSHNIAGESYEQYF. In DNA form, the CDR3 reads TGCGCCAGCAGCCACAACATAGCGGGAGAGTCCTACGAGCAGTACTTC.

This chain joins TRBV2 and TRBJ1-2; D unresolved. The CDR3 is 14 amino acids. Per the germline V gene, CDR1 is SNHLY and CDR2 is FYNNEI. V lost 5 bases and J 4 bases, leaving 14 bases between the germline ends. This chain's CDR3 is CASSRVRAGYGYTF. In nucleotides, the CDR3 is TGTGCCAGCAGTAGGGTTCGGGCAGGCTATGGCTACACCTTC. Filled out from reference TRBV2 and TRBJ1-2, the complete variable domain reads EPEVTQTPSHQVTQMGQEVILRCVPISNHLYFYWYRQILGQKVEFLVSFYNNEISEKSEIFDDQFSVERPDGSNFTLKIRSTKLEDSAMYFCASSRVRAGYGYTFGSGTRLTVV.